This entry lists 4 T cell receptor beta chains sequenced from one sample in a study of blood T cell repertoires in COVID-19. Generated by immunoSEQ multiplex PCR, the TCRdb table keeps only in-frame clones and is missing some. The profile shows under 250,000 clones, about 88% of them singletons. The sequencing sample was made of peripheral blood. These receptor sequences come from a man aged 50 to 60 who had recovered from COVID-19.

The CDR3 protein is CASSLVGQSYNEQFF. Written as DNA, the CDR3 is TGTGCCAGCAGCTTAGTGGGACAGTCTTACAATGAGCAGTTCTTC. The J gene is TRBJ2-1, the V gene TRBV7-9, with TRBD1 matching over 7 bases. Per germline, CDR1 SEHNR and CDR2 FQNEAQ (reference sequence). The J segment lost 4 bases and the V segment lost 1 base, leaving 4 bases of the junction unmatched. The CDR3 totals 15 residues.

This chain uses TRBV2 with TRBJ1-1; D might be TRBD1 (6 bases). Germline V gene lookup returns CDR1 SNHLY and CDR2 FYNNEI. The CDR3 length is 16 residues. The V end was cut by 3 bases, the J end by 0 bases, with 14 bases between. In nucleotides, the CDR3 is TGTGCCAGCAGTGAGCAACAGGGCTCTTTGAACACTGAAGCTTTCTTT. Its translation is CASSEQQGSLNTEAFF.

This clone has a single count. The chain has TRBV5-5 and TRBJ2-1; TRBD1 might be the D (6 bases). Trimming stripped 0 bases from V and 5 bases from J, with 9 bases between. Germline V gives CDR1 SGHKS, CDR2 YYEKEE (reference sequence). The CDR3 runs to 14 residues. The CDR3 DNA reads as TGTGCCAGCAGCTTGGTGGGACAAAACAATGAGCAGTTCTTC. Its protein is CASSLVGQNNEQFF.

This clone was seen more than once but under ten times. The V and J genes are TRBV2 and TRBJ2-1; 10 bases match TRBD2. The V segment lost 8 bases and the J segment 7 bases; nucleotides outside the gene matches: 11. Germline V CDR1 and CDR2: SNHLY, FYNNEI. This CDR3 is 15 amino acids long. The CDR3 here is CASHPSLTSGNEQFF. Here the CDR3 DNA reads TGTGCCAGCCATCCCAGTCTGACTAGCGGGAATGAGCAGTTCTTC.